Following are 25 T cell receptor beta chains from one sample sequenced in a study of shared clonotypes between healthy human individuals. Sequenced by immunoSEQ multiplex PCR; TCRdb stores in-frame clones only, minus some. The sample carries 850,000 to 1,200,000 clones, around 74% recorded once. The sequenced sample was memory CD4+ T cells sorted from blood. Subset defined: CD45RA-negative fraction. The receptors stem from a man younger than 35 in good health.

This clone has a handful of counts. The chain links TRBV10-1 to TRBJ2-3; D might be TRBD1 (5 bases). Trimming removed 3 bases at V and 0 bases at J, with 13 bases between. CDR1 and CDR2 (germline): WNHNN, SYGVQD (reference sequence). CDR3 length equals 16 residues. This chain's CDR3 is CASSEFPGASTDTQYF. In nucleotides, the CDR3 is TGCGCCAGCAGTGAATTTCCTGGGGCGAGCACAGATACGCAGTATTTT.

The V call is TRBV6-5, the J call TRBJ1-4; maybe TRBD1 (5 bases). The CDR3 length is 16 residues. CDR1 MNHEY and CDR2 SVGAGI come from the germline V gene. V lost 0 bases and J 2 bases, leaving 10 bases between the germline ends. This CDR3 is CASSYSTGGTNEKLFF. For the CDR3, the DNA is TGTGCCAGCAGTTACTCGACTGGGGGGACTAATGAAAAACTGTTTTTT.

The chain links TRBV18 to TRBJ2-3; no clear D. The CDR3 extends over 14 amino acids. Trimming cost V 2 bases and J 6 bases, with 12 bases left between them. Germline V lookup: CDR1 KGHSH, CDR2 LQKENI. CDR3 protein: CASSPSVSSDTQYF. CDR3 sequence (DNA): TGTGCCAGCTCACCATCGGTATCGTCGGATACGCAGTATTTT.

CDR3 amino acids: CASSARQVMGGYTF. The CDR3 coding sequence is TGTGCCAGCAGTGCCCGACAGGTCATGGGGGGCTACACCTTC. The genes are TRBV6-1 and TRBJ1-2; possibly TRBD1 for D (6 bases). Trimming removed 4 bases from V and 8 bases from J, with 17 bases in between. Germline CDR1 is MNHNS and CDR2 is SASEGT. The CDR3 length is 14 residues.

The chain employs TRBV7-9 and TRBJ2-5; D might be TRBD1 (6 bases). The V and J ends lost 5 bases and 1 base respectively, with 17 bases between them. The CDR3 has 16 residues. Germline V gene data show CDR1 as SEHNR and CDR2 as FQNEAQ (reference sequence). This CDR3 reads CASSPHGGGIQETQYF. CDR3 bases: TGTGCCAGCAGCCCCCATGGGGGCGGTATCCAAGAGACCCAGTACTTC. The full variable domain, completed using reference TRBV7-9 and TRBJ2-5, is DTGVSQNPRHKITKRGQNVTFRCDPISEHNRLYWYRQTLGQGPEFLTYFQNEAQLEKSRLLSDRFSAERPKGSFSTLEIQRTEQGDSAMYLCASSPHGGGIQETQYFGPGTRLLVL.

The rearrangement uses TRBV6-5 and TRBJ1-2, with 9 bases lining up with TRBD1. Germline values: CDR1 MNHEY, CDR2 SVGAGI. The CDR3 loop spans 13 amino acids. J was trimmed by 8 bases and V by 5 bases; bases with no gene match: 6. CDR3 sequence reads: CASSGGQGRGYTF. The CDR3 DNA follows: TGTGCCAGCAGTGGAGGACAGGGGAGGGGCTACACCTTC.

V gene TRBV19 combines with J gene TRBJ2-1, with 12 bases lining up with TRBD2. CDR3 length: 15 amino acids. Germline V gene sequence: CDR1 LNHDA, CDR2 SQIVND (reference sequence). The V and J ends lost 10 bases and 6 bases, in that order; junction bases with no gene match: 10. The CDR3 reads CATVSSGRGGNEQFF. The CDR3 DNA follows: TGTGCCACCGTTTCTAGCGGGAGGGGTGGCAATGAGCAGTTCTTC.

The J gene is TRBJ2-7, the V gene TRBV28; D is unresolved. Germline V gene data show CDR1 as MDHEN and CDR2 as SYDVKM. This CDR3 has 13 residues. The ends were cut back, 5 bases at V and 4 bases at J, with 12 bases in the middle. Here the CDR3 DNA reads TGTGCCAGCAGTGTACAGACCAAGTACGAGCAGTACTTC. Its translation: CASSVQTKYEQYF.

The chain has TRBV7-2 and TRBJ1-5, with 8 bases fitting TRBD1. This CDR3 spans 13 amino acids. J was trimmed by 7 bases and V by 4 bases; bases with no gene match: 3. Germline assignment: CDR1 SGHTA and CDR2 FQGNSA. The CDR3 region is CASSSDRGQPQHF. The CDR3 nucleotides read TGTGCCAGCAGCTCCGACAGGGGCCAGCCCCAGCATTTT.

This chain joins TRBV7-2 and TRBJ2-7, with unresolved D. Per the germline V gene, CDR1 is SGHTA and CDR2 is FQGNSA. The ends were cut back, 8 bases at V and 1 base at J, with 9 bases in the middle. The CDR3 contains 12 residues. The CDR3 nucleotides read TGTGCCAGCCGGGCCGCATCCTACGAGCAGTACTTC. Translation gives CASRAASYEQYF. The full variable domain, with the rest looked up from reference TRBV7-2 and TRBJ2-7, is GAGVSQSPSNKVTEKGKDVELRCDPISGHTALYWYRQSLGQGLEFLIYFQGNSAPDKSGLPSDRFSAERTGGSVSTLTIQRTQQEDSAVYLCASRAASYEQYFGPGTRLTVT.

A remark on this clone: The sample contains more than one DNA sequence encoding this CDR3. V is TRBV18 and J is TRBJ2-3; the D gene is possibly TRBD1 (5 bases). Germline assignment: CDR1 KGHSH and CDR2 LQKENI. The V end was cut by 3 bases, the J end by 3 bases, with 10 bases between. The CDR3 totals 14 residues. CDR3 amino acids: CASSPAGNTDTQYF. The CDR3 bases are TGTGCCAGCTCACCCGCAGGGAATACAGATACGCAGTATTTT.

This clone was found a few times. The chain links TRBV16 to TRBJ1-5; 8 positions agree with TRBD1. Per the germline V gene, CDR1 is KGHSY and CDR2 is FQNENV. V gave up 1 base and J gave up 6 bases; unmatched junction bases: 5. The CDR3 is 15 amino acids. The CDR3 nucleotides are TGTGCCAGCAGCCAATGGGGGACAGGAAGTCAGCCCCAGCATTTT. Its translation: CASSQWGTGSQPQHF.

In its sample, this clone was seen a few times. Here the CDR3 reads CASSHRDSQYF. The DNA of the CDR3 is TGTGCCAGCAGCCACCGGGACAGCCAATACTTC. The chain links TRBV5-6 to TRBJ2-7; 7 bases are a match to TRBD1. This CDR3 has 11 amino acids. Germline loops: CDR1 SGHDT, CDR2 YYEEEE. The J segment lost 13 bases and the V segment lost 4 bases, leaving 8 bases of the junction unmatched.

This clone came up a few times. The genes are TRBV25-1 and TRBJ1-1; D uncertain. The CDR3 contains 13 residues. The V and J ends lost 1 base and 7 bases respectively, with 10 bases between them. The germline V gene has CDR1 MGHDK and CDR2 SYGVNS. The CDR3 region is CASSESGVSEAFF. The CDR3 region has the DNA TGTGCCAGCAGTGAATCTGGGGTTAGTGAAGCTTTCTTT.

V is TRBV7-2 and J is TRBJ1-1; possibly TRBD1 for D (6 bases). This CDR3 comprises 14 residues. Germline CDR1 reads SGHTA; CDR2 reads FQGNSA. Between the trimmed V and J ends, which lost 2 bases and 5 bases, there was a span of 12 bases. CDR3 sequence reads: CASSLKGDVTEAFF. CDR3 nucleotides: TGTGCCAGCAGCTTAAAGGGGGATGTGACTGAAGCTTTCTTT.

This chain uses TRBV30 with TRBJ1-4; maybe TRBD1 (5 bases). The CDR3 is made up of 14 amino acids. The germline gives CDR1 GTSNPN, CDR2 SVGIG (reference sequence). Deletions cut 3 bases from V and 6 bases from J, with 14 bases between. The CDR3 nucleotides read TGTGCCTGGAGCGGACCCGCGGGGGATGAAAAACTGTTTTTT. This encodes CAWSGPAGDEKLFF.

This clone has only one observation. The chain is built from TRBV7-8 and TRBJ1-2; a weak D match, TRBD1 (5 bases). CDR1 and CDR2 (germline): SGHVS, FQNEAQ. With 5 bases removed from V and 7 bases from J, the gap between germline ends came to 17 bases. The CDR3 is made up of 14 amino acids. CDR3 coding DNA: TGTGCCAGCAGCCCGTCCGGGGTGGGGCGTGGCTACACCTTC. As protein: CASSPSGVGRGYTF.

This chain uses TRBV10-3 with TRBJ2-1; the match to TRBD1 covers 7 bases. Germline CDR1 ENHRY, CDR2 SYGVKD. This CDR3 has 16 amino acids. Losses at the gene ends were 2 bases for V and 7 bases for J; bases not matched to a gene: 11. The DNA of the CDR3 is TGTGCCATCAGTGAGGGACAGGTTGGGGGAAAAAATGAGCAGTTCTTC. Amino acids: CAISEGQVGGKNEQFF.

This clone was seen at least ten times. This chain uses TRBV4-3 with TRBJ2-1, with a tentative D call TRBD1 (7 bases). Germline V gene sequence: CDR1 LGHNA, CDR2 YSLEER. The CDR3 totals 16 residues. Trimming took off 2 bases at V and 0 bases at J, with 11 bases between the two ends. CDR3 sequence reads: CASSQRGDSSYNEQFF. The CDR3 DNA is TGCGCCAGCAGCCAAAGGGGGGACAGCTCCTACAATGAGCAGTTCTTC.

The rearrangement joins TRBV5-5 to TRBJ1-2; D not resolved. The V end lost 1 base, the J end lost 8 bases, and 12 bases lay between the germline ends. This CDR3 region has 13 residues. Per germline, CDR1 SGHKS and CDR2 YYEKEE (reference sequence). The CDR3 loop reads CASSLYTSEGYTF. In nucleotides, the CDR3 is TGTGCCAGCAGCTTGTACACTTCCGAAGGCTACACCTTC.

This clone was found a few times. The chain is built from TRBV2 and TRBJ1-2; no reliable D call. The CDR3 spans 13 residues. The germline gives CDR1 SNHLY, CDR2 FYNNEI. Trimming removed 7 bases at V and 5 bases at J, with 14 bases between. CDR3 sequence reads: CASTTPPSYGYTF. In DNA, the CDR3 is TGTGCCAGCACAACTCCCCCTTCGTATGGCTACACCTTC.

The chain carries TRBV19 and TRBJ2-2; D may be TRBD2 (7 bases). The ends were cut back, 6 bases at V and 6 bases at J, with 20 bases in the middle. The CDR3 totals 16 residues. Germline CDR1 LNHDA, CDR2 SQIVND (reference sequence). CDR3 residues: CASSQRGGGTPGELFF. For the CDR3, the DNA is TGTGCCAGTAGCCAGAGGGGGGGAGGCACGCCCGGGGAGCTGTTTTTT.

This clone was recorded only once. In DNA form, the CDR3 reads TGTGCCAGCAGCTCAATTTTTTCGTCCGCCACAGATACGCAGTATTTT. This gives the protein CASSSIFSSATDTQYF. The genes are TRBV5-6 and TRBJ2-3; no reliable D call. Trimming removed 3 bases at V and 2 bases at J, with 16 bases between. Looked up from germline, CDR1 is SGHDT and CDR2 is YYEEEE. The CDR3 spans 16 residues.

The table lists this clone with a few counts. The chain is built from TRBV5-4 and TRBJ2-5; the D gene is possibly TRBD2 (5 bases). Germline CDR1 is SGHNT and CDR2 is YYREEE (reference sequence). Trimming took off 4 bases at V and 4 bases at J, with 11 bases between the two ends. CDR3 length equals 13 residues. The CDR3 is CASSQDWVETQYF. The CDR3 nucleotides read TGTGCCAGCAGCCAGGACTGGGTAGAGACCCAGTACTTC.

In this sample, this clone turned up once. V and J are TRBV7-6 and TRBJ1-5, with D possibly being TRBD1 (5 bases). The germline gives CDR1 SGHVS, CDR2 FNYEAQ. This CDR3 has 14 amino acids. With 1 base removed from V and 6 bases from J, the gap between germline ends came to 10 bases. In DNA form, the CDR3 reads TGTGCCAGCAGCTTAGTCCAGGGTGGTCAGCCCCAGCATTTT. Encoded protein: CASSLVQGGQPQHF.